These T cell receptor beta chains were read from a single sample in a study of spatial heterogeneity in lung cancer. TCRdb re-called the 5' RACE reads through MiXCR, storing one row per CDR3 protein. Of under 100,000 distinct CDR3 sequences listed, approximately 8.6% are singletons. The specimen comprised PBMCs, sampled at surgery. These receptors came from a male donor with early-stage non-small cell lung cancer. Both conserved end residues are trimmed from each CDR3. Each record gives: V gene, J gene, CDR3 protein.

TRBV2	TRBJ2-3	ASSPRRLAGGRPNTQY
TRBV7-7	TRBJ2-5	ASSSGQGPETQY
TRBV7-2	TRBJ2-5	ASSPYQETQY
TRBV29-1	TRBJ2-5	SGLAGGETQY
TRBV7-8	TRBJ1-1	ASSRMNTEAF
TRBV18	TRBJ2-7	ASSEAAGYEQY
TRBV19	TRBJ2-4	ASTPDRVGNIQY
TRBV28	TRBJ2-1	ASSIPTSYNEQF
TRBV7-9	TRBJ2-1	ASSLGQGTGNEQF
TRBV7-2	TRBJ2-5	ASSSGRLTETQY
TRBV5-1	TRBJ2-2	ASSSRQGRDGELF
TRBV5-1	TRBJ2-3	ASSLGTSGADTQY
TRBV6-6	TRBJ2-1	ASTLIAGGDNEQF
TRBV7-3	TRBJ2-3	ASSLIPGSADTQY
TRBV7-9	TRBJ2-1	ASSWGTYNEQF
TRBV12-3/TRBV12-4	TRBJ2-3	ASSPTSGKTDTQY
TRBV5-1	TRBJ2-1	ASSVTGESSYNEQF
TRBV11-2	TRBJ2-7	ASIKNPWDREPKSSYEQY
TRBV9	TRBJ2-2	ASSPGTSHGELF
TRBV5-1	TRBJ2-3	ASSQAGDATDTQY
TRBV20-1	TRBJ2-6	SARTGAGANVLT
TRBV6-6	TRBJ1-5	ASSGGHSGNQPQH
TRBV15	TRBJ1-4	ATSSDRATNEKLF
TRBV28	TRBJ2-3	ASRATSGLFTDTQY
TRBV4-2	TRBJ1-1	ASSPGQGREAF
TRBV18	TRBJ2-7	ASSLTRGGGYEQY
TRBV14	TRBJ2-5	ASSLSGKAKSTQY
TRBV2	TRBJ2-7	ASREPGTGSSIHRYEQY
TRBV27	TRBJ2-2	ASHPSDSRTGELF